The clone carrying this T cell receptor beta chain is classed as medium-sized. This sample was included in a study of immune heterogeneity within non-small cell lung tumors. The germline gives CDR1 MNHEY, CDR2 SVGEGT. V trimming: 0 bases; J trimming: 3 bases; junction bases outside the gene matches: 6. This CDR3 has 18 residues. Amplification of the TCR beta CDR3 was achieved through multiplex PCR with 32 V and 13 J primers. In TCRdb, the multiplex PCR reads were re-called with MiXCR into one record per CDR3 protein. The table includes about 4,800 distinct CDR3 sequences, approximately 33% detected once. Bulk tumor genomic DNA constituted the template, at around 600 ng per sample. During surgery, each primary tumor gave multiple biopsies spaced as far apart as possible. Those enrolled were patients newly diagnosed with untreated non-small cell lung cancer and undergoing curative surgery.

V usage is TRBV6-2 or TRBV6-3 and J usage is TRBJ1-5, with 12 nucleotides matching TRBD1. This clonotype was obtained from a woman aged 45-65 years with non-small cell lung cancer. Input material: lung tumor tissue. The CDR3 coding sequence is TGTGCCAGCAGTTACTCGATGGGACAGGGGGCGCACAATCAGCCCCAGCATTTT. This codes for CASSYSMGQGAHNQPQHF.